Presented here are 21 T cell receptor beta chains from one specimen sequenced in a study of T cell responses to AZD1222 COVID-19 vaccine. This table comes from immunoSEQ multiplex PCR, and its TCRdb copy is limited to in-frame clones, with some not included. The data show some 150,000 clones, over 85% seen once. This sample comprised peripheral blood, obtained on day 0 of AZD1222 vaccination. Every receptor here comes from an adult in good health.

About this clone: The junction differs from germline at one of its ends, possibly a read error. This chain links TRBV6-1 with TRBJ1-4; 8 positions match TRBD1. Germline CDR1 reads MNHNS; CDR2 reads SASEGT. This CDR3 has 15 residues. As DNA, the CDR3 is TGTGCCAGCAGTGAAGTCCAGGGGGCTAAAGAAAAACTGTTTTTT. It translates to CASSEVQGAKEKLFF.

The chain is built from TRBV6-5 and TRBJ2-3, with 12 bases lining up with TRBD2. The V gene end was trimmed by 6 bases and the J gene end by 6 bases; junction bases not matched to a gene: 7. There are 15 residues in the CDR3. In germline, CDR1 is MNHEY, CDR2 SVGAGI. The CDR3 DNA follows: TGTGCCAGCAGGTCTAGCGGGAGGGCCGGGGATACGCAGTATTTT. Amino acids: CASRSSGRAGDTQYF.

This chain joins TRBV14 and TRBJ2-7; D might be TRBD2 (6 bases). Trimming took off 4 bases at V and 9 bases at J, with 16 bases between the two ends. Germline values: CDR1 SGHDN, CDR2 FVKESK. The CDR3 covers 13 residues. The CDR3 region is CASSRLTRDWQYF. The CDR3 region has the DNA TGTGCCAGCAGCCGCCTGACCCGGGACTGGCAGTACTTC.

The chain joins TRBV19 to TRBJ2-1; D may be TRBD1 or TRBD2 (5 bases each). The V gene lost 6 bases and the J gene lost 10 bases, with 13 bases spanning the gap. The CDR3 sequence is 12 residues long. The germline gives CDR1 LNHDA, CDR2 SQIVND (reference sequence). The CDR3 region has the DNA TGTGCCAGTAGCGAAAGGGACGGCGAGCAGTTCTTC. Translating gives CASSERDGEQFF.

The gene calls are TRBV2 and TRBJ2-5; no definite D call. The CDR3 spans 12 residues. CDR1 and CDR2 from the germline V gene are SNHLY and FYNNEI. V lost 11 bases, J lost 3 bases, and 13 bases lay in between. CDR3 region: CAFTQREETQYF. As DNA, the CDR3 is TGTGCCTTCACCCAAAGGGAAGAGACCCAGTACTTC.

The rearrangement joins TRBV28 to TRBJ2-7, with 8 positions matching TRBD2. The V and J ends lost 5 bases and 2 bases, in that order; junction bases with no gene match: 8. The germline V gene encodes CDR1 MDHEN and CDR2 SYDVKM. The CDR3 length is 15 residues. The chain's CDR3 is CASSPNGRGPYEQYF. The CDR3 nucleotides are TGTGCCAGCAGTCCCAACGGGAGGGGTCCCTACGAGCAGTACTTC.

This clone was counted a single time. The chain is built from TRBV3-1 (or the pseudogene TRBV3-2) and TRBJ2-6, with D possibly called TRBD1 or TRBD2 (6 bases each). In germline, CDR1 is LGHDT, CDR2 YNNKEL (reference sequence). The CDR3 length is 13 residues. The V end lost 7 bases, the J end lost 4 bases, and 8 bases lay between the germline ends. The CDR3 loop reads CASMGGGANVLTF. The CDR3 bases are TGTGCCAGCATGGGGGGCGGGGCCAACGTCCTGACTTTC.

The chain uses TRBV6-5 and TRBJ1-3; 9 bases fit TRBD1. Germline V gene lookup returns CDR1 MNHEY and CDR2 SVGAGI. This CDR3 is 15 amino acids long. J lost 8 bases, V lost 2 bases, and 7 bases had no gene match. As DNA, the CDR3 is TGTGCCAGCAGTTACCGGGACAGGGATTGGGACACCATATATTTT. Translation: CASSYRDRDWDTIYF.

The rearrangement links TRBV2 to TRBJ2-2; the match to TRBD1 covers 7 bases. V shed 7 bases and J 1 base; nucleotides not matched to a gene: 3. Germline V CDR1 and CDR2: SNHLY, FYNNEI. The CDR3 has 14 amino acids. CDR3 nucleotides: TGTGCCAGCAAAGGGACAGAGAACACCGGGGAGCTGTTTTTT. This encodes CASKGTENTGELFF.

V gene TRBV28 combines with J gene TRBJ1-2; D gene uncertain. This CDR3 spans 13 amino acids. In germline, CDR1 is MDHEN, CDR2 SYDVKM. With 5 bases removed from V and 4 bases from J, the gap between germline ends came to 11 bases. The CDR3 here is CASSRRQGYGYTF. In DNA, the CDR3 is TGTGCCAGCAGTCGACGACAAGGCTATGGCTACACCTTC.

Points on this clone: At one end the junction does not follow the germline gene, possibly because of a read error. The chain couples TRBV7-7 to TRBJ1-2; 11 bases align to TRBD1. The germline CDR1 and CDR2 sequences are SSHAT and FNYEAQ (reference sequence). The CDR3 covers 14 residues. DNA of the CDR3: TGTGCTAGCAGCTCCGGACAGGGGGCGCGAGGCTACACCTTC. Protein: CASSSGQGARGYTF. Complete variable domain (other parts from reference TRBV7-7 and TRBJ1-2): GAGVSQSPRYKVTKRGQDVTLRCDPISSHATLYWYQQALGQGPEFLTYFNYEAQPDKSGLPSDRFSAERPEGSISTLTIQRTEQRDSAMYRCASSSGQGARGYTFGSGTRLTVV.

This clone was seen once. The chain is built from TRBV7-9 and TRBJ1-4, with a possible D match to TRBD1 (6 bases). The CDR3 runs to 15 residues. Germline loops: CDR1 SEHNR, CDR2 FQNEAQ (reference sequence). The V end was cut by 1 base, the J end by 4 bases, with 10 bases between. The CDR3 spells CASSLVGQNNEKLFF. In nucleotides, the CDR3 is TGTGCCAGCAGCTTAGTGGGACAAAATAATGAAAAACTGTTTTTT.

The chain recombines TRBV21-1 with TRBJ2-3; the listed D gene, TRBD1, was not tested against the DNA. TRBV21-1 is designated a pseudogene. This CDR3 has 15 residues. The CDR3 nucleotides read TGTGCCAGCAGCAAATTAGGGACAGGATCAGATACGCAGTATTTT. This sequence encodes CASSKLGTGSDTQYF.

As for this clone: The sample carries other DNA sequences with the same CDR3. The CDR3 DNA follows: TGTGCCAGCAGCCCCGACAGGGGCACTGAAGCTTTCTTT. Protein sequence: CASSPDRGTEAFF. This rearrangement joins TRBV11-2 to TRBJ1-1; 8 bases align to TRBD1. This CDR3 has 13 residues. Per the germline V gene, CDR1 is SGHAT and CDR2 is FQNNGV. J lost 4 bases, V lost 5 bases, and 3 bases had no gene match.

This CDR3 is CASSLTGTQIGKLFF. The CDR3 DNA follows: TGTGCCAGCAGCTTGACCGGGACCCAAATTGGGAAACTGTTTTTT. The chain recombines TRBV5-5 with TRBJ1-4, with D perhaps matching TRBD1 (5 bases). V gave up 1 base and J gave up 11 bases, with 18 bases separating them. This CDR3 comprises 15 residues. Germline CDR1 and CDR2: SGHKS and YYEKEE (reference sequence).

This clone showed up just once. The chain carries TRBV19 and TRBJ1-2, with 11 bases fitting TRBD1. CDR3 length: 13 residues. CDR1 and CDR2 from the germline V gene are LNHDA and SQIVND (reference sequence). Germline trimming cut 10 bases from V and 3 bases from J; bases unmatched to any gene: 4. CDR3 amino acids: CATRDRGYYGYTF. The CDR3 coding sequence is TGTGCCACCCGGGACAGGGGGTACTATGGCTACACCTTC.

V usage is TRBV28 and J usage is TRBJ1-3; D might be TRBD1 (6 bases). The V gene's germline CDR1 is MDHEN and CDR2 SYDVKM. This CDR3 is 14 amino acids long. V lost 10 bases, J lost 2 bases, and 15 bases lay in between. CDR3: CATGAGTTGNTIYF. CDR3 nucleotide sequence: TGTGCCACTGGGGCCGGGACAACTGGAAACACCATATATTTT.

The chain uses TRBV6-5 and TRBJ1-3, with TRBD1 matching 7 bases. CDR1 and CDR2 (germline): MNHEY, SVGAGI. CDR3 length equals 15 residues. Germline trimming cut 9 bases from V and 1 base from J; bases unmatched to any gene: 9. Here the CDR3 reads CASEVPTGSGNTIYF. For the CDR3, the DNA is TGTGCCAGTGAAGTCCCGACAGGGTCTGGAAACACCATATATTTT.

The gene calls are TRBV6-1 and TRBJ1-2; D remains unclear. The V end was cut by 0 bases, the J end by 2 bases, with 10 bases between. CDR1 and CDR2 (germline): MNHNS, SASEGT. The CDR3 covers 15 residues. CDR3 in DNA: TGTGCCAGCAGTGAAGCGCTCCGGGGAAACTATGGCTACACCTTC. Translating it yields CASSEALRGNYGYTF.

CDR3: CASSDSIAHEQYF. The CDR3 region has the DNA TGCGCCAGCAGTGATTCAATTGCCCACGAGCAGTACTTC. The J gene is TRBJ2-7, the V gene TRBV10-2, with D unclear. Per germline, CDR1 WSHSY and CDR2 SAAADI. The V gene lost 3 bases and the J gene lost 5 bases, with 11 bases spanning the gap. The CDR3 has 13 residues.

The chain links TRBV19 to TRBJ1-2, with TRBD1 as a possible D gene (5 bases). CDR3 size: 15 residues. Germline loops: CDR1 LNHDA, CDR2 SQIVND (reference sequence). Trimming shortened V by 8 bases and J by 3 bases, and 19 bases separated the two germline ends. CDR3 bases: TGTGCCAGTTCTAAGGGCGGGGGTGTGGACTATGGCTACACCTTC. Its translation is CASSKGGGVDYGYTF.